This T cell receptor beta chain appears in the sequencing data of a study of identifying expanded T cells in peripheral blood. Findings of the study overall: Variance in clone template counts between approximately 2-week samples significantly increased with total template count across all healthy donors. About 1.2 clones differed between technical replicates, versus roughly 17 and 20 over time.

Data came from immunoSEQ multiplex PCR; TCRdb stores just in-frame clones and leaves some out. The sample consists of tens of thousands of clones, 75% to 90% of them appearing once. About this clone itself: Antigen specificity is unknown.

V was cut by 0 bases and J by 9 bases, with 8 bases left in between. The CDR3 is 12 amino acids. Germline loops: CDR1 SGHRS, CDR2 YFSETQ. The sequenced sample was blood. This chain uses TRBV5-1 with TRBJ2-3; D unclear. The sequence was obtained from a person aged 18-69 years in good health. CDR3 sequence reads: CASSLVGETQYF. The CDR3 bases are TGCGCCAGCAGCTTGGTAGGAGAAACGCAGTATTTT.